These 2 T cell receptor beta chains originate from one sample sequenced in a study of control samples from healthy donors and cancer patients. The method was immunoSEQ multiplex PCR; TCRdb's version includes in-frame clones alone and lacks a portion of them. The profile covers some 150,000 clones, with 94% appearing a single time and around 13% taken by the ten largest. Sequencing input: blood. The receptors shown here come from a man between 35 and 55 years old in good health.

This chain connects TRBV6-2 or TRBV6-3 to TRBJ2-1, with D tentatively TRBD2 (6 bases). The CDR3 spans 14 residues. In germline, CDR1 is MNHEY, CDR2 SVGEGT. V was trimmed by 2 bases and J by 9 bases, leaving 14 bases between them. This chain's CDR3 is CASSYDFGGAEQFF. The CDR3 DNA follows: TGTGCCAGCAGTTACGACTTCGGAGGGGCTGAGCAGTTCTTC.

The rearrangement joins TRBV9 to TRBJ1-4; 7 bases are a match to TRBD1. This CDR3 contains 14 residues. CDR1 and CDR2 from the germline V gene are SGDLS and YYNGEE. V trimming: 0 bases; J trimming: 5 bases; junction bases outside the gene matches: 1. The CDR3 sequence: CASSVGGGNEKLFF. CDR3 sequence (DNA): TGTGCCAGCAGCGTAGGAGGGGGCAATGAAAAACTGTTTTTT.